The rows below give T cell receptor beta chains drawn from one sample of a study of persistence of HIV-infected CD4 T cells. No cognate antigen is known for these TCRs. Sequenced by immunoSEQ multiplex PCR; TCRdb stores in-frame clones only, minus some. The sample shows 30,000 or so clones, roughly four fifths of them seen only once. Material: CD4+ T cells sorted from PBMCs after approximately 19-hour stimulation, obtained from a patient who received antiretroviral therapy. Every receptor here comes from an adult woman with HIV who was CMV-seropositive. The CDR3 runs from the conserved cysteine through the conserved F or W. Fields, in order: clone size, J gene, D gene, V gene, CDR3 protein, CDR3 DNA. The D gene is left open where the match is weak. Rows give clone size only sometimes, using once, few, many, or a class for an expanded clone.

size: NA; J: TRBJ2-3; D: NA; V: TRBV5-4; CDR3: CASSPSSDTQYF; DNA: TGTGCCAGCAGCCCCTCGAGTGATACGCAGTATTTT
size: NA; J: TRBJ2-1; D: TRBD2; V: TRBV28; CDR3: CASSLGASGRILDEQFF; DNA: TGTGCCAGCAGTTTAGGGGCTAGCGGGAGGATATTGGATGAGCAGTTCTTC
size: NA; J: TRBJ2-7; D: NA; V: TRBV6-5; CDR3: CASSFQGGAYEQYF; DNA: TGTGCCAGCAGTTTCCAGGGGGGAGCCTACGAGCAGTACTTC
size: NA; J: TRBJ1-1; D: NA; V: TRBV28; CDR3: CASRVDRYMNTEAFF; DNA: TGTGCCAGCAGAGTCGACAGATACATGAACACTGAAGCTTTCTTT
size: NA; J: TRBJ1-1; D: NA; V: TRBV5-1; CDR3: CASSPDRLKAFF; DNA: TGCGCCAGCAGCCCTGACAGATTAAAAGCTTTCTTT
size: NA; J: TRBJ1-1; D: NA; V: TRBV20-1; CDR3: CSALDGREAFF; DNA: TGCAGTGCTCTGGATGGACGGGAAGCTTTCTTT
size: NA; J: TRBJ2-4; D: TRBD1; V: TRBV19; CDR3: CASSDRALIQYF; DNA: TGTGCCAGTAGTGACAGGGCCCTCATTCAGTACTTC
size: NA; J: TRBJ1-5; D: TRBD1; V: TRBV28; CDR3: CASTPGGIKNQPQHF; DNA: TGTGCCAGCACGCCAGGGGGGATTAAAAATCAGCCCCAGCATTTT
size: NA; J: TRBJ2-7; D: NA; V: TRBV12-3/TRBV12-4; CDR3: CASSYQGYEQYF; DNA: TGTGCCAGCAGTTATCAGGGCTACGAGCAGTACTTC
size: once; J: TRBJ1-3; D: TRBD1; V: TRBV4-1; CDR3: CASSQEFPRYGDRGRTGNTIYF; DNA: TGCGCCAGCAGCCAAGAGTTCCCTCGATACGGAGACAGGGGACGGACTGGAAACACCATATATTTT
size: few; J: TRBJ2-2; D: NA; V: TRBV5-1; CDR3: CASTGDHTGELFF; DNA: TGCGCCAGCACCGGAGACCACACCGGGGAGCTGTTTTTT
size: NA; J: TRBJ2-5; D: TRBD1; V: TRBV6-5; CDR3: CASSYSDRGRETQYF; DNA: TGTGCCAGCAGTTACTCGGACAGGGGGAGAGAGACCCAGTACTTC
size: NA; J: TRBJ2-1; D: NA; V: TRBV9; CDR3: CASSRDLISYNEQFF; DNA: TGTGCCAGCAGCCGGGACCTTATCTCCTACAATGAGCAGTTCTTC
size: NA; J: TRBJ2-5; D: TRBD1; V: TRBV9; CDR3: CASSARQGPETQYF; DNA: TGTGCCAGCAGCGCCCGACAGGGTCCGGAGACCCAGTACTTC
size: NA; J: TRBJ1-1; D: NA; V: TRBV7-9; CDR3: CASTPGARINTEAFF; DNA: TGTGCCAGCACACCAGGAGCCAGGATTAACACTGAAGCTTTCTTT
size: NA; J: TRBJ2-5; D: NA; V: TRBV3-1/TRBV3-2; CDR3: CASSSRGQETQYF; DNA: TGTGCCAGCAGCTCGAGGGGGCAAGAGACCCAGTACTTC
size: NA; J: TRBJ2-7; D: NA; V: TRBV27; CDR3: CASRPSTRGYEQYF; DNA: TGTGCCAGCAGGCCCTCTACAAGGGGCTACGAGCAGTACTTC
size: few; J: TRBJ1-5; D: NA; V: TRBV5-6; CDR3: CASSPGGYSNQPQHF; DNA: TGTGCCAGCAGCCCGGGGGGGTATAGCAATCAGCCCCAGCATTTT
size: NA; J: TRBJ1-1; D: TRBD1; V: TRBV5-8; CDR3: CASSLKQGTAKEAFF; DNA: TGTGCCAGCAGCTTAAAACAGGGGACGGCCAAGGAAGCTTTCTTT
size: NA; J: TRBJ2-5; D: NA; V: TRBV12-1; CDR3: CASSPRTSGACQETQYF; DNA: TGTGCCAGCAGCCCGCGGACTAGCGGGGCTTGTCAAGAGACCCAGTACTTC
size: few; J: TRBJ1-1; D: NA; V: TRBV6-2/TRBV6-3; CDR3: CASSYSGPKAFF; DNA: TGTGCCAGCAGTTATTCAGGCCCGAAAGCTTTCTTT
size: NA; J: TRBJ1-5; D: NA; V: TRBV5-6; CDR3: CASSSRGGLNQPQHF; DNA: TGTGCCAGCAGCTCCAGGGGCGGCCTGAATCAGCCCCAGCATTTT
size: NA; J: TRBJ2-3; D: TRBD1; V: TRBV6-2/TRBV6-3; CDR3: CASSQRTLQGASGTDTQYF; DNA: TGTGCCAGCAGTCAGCGAACCCTACAGGGGGCGTCAGGGACAGATACGCAGTATTTT
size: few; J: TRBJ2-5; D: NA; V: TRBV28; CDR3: CASSLSSWGTQYF; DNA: TGTGCCAGCAGTTTAAGTTCTTGGGGAACCCAGTACTTC
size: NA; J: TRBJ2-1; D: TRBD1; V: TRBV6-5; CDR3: CASSRQGGNEQFF; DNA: TGTGCCAGCAGCCGACAGGGGGGAAATGAGCAGTTCTTC
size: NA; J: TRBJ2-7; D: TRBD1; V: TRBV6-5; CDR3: CATSRPRQGAGEQYF; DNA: TGTGCCACCTCCAGGCCCCGACAGGGGGCAGGTGAGCAGTACTTC
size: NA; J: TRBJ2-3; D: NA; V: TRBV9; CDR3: CASSSSMPRDTQYF; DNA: TGTGCCAGCAGCTCCAGCATGCCCCGGGATACGCAGTATTTT
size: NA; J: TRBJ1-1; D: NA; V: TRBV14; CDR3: CASSQQSGRNTEAFF; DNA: TGTGCCAGCAGCCAACAGAGTGGGCGGAACACTGAAGCTTTCTTT
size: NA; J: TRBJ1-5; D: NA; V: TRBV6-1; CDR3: CASSEDRGQPQHF; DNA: TGTGCCAGCAGTGAAGATAGGGGTCAGCCCCAGCATTTT
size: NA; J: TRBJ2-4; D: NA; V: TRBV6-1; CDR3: CASSEAPRAIWTKNIQYF; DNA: TGTGCCAGCAGTGAAGCGCCCCGGGCAATTTGGACTAAAAACATTCAGTACTTC
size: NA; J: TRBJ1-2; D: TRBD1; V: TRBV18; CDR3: CASSSGQDNYGYTF; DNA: TGTGCCAGCTCATCGGGACAGGACAACTATGGCTACACCTTC
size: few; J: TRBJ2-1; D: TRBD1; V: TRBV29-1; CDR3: CSVEGTGVTYNEQFF; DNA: TGCAGCGTTGAAGGGACAGGTGTGACCTACAATGAGCAGTTCTTC
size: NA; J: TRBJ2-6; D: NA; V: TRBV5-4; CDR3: CASSLKVPGANVLTF; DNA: TGTGCCAGCAGCTTAAAGGTTCCTGGGGCCAACGTCCTGACTTTC
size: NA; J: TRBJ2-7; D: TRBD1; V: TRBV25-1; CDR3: CASSEGGTGVKEQYF; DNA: TGTGCCAGCAGTGAAGGGGGGACAGGGGTGAAAGAGCAGTACTTC
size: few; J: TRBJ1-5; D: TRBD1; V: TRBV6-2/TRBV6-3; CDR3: CASSSWTGEGEQPQHF; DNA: TGTGCCAGCAGTTCCTGGACAGGGGAAGGGGAACAGCCCCAGCATTTT
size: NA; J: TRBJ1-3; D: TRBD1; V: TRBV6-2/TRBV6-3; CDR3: CASSYLRGTATSGNTIYF; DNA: TGTGCCAGCAGTTACCTTCGAGGGACAGCTACCTCTGGAAACACCATATATTTT
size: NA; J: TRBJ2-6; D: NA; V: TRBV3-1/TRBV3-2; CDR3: CASSWQGGSGANVLTF; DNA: TGTGCCAGCAGCTGGCAGGGGGGCTCTGGGGCCAACGTCCTGACTTTC
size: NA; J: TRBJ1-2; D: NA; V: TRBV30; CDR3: CAWNKGQRGGYTF; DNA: TGTGCCTGGAATAAAGGACAGCGAGGCGGCTACACCTTC
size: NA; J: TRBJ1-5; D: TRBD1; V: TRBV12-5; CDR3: CASGSTGTGTYSNQPQHF; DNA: TGTGCTAGTGGTTCCACCGGGACAGGAACTTATAGCAATCAGCCCCAGCATTTT
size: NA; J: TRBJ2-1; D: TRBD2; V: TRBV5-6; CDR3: CASSPSLPGTSGENEQFF; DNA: TGTGCCAGCAGTCCGAGTCTCCCCGGGACTAGCGGGGAGAATGAGCAGTTCTTC